The 11 T cell receptor beta chains reported below all come from one sample, sequenced in a study of PD-1 blockade in mismatch repair-deficient tumors. Assay: immunoSEQ multiplex PCR; the TCRdb copy retains only in-frame clones and omits some. The sample includes roughly 50,000 clones, more than 75% of them seen just once. This specimen was peripheral blood, taken 4 weeks after starting pembrolizumab. These receptors came from an adult with mismatch repair-deficient cancer.

The V gene is TRBV7-9, the J gene TRBJ2-7; either TRBD1 or TRBD2 may supply D (5 bases each). The ends were cut back, 1 base at V and 6 bases at J, with 25 bases in the middle. The length of the CDR3 is 18 residues. Germline V gene sequence: CDR1 SEHNR, CDR2 FQNEAQ (reference sequence). CDR3 amino acids: CASSLGLGFMGPPVEQYF. The CDR3 DNA follows: TGTGCCAGCAGCTTAGGGTTAGGTTTTATGGGACCCCCGGTCGAGCAGTACTTC.

This clone came up once. This rearrangement joins TRBV30 to TRBJ1-3; 7 positions match TRBD1. Germline V gene sequence: CDR1 GTSNPN, CDR2 SVGIG (reference sequence). The CDR3 length is 13 residues. With V trimmed by 3 bases and J by 2 bases, 1 base remained unmatched. CDR3 residues: CAWRQGAGNTIYF. The DNA of the CDR3 is TGTGCCTGGAGGCAGGGGGCTGGAAACACCATATATTTT.

The J gene is TRBJ1-1, the V gene TRBV4-1; no reliable D call. V lost 1 base and J lost 4, with 10 bases in between. The germline CDR1 and CDR2 sequences are MGHRA and YSYEKL. The CDR3 is 14 residues long. CDR3 in DNA: TGCGCCAGCAGCCAAGCGGGCAGCATCACTGAAGCTTTCTTT. It codes for CASSQAGSITEAFF.

The rearrangement uses TRBV6-6 and TRBJ2-2; TRBD1 aligns across 7 bases. The CDR3 loop spans 13 amino acids. CDR1 MNHNY and CDR2 SVGAGI come from the germline V gene (reference sequence). V shed 7 bases, J shed 3 bases, and the junction held 2 bases outside the gene matches. In nucleotides, the CDR3 is TGTGCCAGCAAAGGGACAGACACCGGGGAGCTGTTTTTT. Protein sequence: CASKGTDTGELFF.

V is TRBV14 and J is TRBJ1-1; D gene uncertain. The V end was cut by 2 bases, the J end by 5 bases, with 9 bases between. CDR1 and CDR2 (germline): SGHDN, FVKESK. The CDR3 is 13 amino acids. CDR3 DNA: TGTGCCAGCAGCCAAAATGTGGTGACTGAAGCTTTCTTT. It specifies CASSQNVVTEAFF.

This clone was recorded at least ten times. The chain joins TRBV12-5 to TRBJ2-2; D is undetermined. Germline loops: CDR1 LGHNT, CDR2 FRNRAP. The CDR3 runs to 13 residues. Trimming stripped 0 bases from V and 6 bases from J, with 5 bases between. The CDR3 DNA is TGTGCTAGTGGTTTGGTACGTCCCGGGGAGCTGTTTTTT. Translation: CASGLVRPGELFF.

This clone was detected only a few times. V usage is TRBV18 and J usage is TRBJ1-1, with 9 bases aligning to TRBD1. CDR3 length equals 17 residues. Germline values: CDR1 KGHSH, CDR2 LQKENI. Unmatched junction bases numbered 13, after V lost 3 bases and J lost 5 bases. CDR3 DNA: TGTGCCAGCTCACCCGACGGGACAGGGATAGGACTGACTGAAGCTTTCTTT. This translates into CASSPDGTGIGLTEAFF.

The chain combines TRBV5-1 with TRBJ2-1; D is undetermined. The CDR3 is 15 residues long. Germline CDR1 and CDR2: SGHRS and YFSETQ. Trimming removed 0 bases at V and 0 bases at J, with 7 bases between. Written as DNA, the CDR3 is TGCGCCAGCAGCTTGGGGTCTGCCTCCTACAATGAGCAGTTCTTC. Translation gives CASSLGSASYNEQFF.

V gene TRBV2 combines with J gene TRBJ1-2; D is ambiguous. The ends were cut back, 7 bases at V and 7 bases at J, with 16 bases in the middle. CDR1 is SNHLY and CDR2 is FYNNEI in the germline V gene. The CDR3 is made up of 13 amino acids. The CDR3 loop reads CASKALGGAGYTF. In nucleotides, the CDR3 is TGTGCCAGCAAAGCCCTTGGAGGTGCTGGCTACACCTTC.

This clone occurred a few times. V is TRBV5-6 and J is TRBJ2-7, with D possibly matching TRBD2 (6 bases). The CDR3 runs to 13 residues. Germline CDR1 is SGHDT and CDR2 is YYEEEE. Trimming shortened V by 4 bases and J by 2 bases, and 10 bases separated the two germline ends. This CDR3 is CASSRTGAYEQYF. CDR3 nucleotide sequence: TGTGCCAGCAGCAGGACGGGAGCCTACGAGCAGTACTTC.

This chain links TRBV6-6 with TRBJ1-5; 8 positions match TRBD1. This CDR3 contains 14 residues. Losses at the gene ends were 11 bases for V and 3 bases for J; bases not matched to a gene: 9. From germline, CDR1 is MNHNY and CDR2 SVGAGI (reference sequence). The CDR3 DNA sequence: TGTGCCGGACGAAAGACAGGGGACAATCAGCCCCAGCATTTT. Residues: CAGRKTGDNQPQHF.